This T cell receptor beta chain derives from a study of blood T cell repertoires in COVID-19 (dated by TCRdb to between 2020 and 2021). General notes on the study: The collaborator samples originated in the United States, Italy and Spain and spanned the acute and convalescent phases of COVID-19. The material from the prospective study consisted of cDNA or gDNA derived from T cells, B-cell-depleted T cells, or PBMCs. Deeply sampled blood TCRbeta repertoires from subjects exposed to, actively infected with, or recovered from COVID-19 were included in the dataset. The repertoires were made available in a free public database intended to serve as a resource for research on the immune response to SARS-CoV-2. Samples came from the ongoing ImmuneRACE study (first 160 participants) plus 1,254 subjects from 6 global collaborators. The sample metadata nearly always contained a de-identified subject ID, COVID-19 status, age in years and sex. Where available, HLA class I and class II types were obtained from metadata supplied by the sample provider rather than from assay-based typing. The paper as a whole reports these results and caveats: How much clinical and demographic metadata was included differed by source and by participant, and the metadata was provided uncurated.

TCRbeta CDR3 regions were amplified from genomic DNA using the immunoSEQ Assay, a bias-controlled multiplex PCR. In the original analysis: The number of nucleated cells in each sample was estimated by amplification of reference gene primers within the assay. Sequence reads were collapsed and filtered to measure the absolute abundance of every unique TCRbeta CDR3 rearrangement. Productive Simpson clonality was computed per sample as the square root of Simpson's diversity index over productive rearrangements. TCRdb retrieved this table from immuneACCESS and kept in-frame rearrangements only. Not all clones are present; in checked studies, unresolved V genes account for under half, and no reason is known for the remainder. The DNA gave D and trimming, while V, J and clone size come from that table. This sample has hundreds of thousands of clones in its table, and approximately 85% of those were observed once. Jointly, the top ten make up approximately 7.5% of the sample.

Reading the germline V gene (reference sequence) gives CDR1 LNHNV and CDR2 YYDKDF. Measured from the cysteine to the phenylalanine, the CDR3 is 14 residues long. The CDR3 DNA has 42 bases and is translated from base 1. V loses 5 bases, J loses 4 bases, and the germline ends lie 12 bases apart. For this clone: The antigen this receptor binds is unknown. Per-base quality was not reported, and no clone a single base away is much larger than it.

Collaborating institutions collected whole blood in K2EDTA tubes following their own protocols. For TCRbeta analysis, collaborators shipped samples in one of three forms: frozen whole blood, isolated PBMCs, or DNA extracted from either of those sample types. The sequencing sample was made of peripheral blood. The TCR originated in a human donor in a cohort sampled during active COVID-19. The chain is made from TRBV15 and TRBJ1-5; possibly the D gene is TRBD1, per 5 matching bases. DNA sequence: TGTGCCACCAGCGGTAGGGGTTGGAATCAGCCCCAGCATTTT. Protein translation: CATSGRGWNQPQHF.